The rows below give T cell receptor beta chains drawn from one sample of a study of cytomegalovirus exposure and HLA in healthy donors. Only in-frame clones appear in the TCRdb table, and some are missing; sequencing was by immunoSEQ multiplex PCR. In the table there are approximately 100,000 clones, around 81% of which are singletons. The source material was PBMCs. The receptors were gathered from a woman aged 25 to 39 in good health and CMV-seronegative. Both conserved end residues are part of each CDR3. D genes are given only for firm matches. Clone size, where shown, is once, few, many, or a class for clones that have expanded.

v_gene	j_gene	abundance	d_gene	CDR3nt	CDR3aa
TRBV5-6	TRBJ1-1	NA	TRBD1	TGTGCCAGCAGCCCCGGGACAGGGGGACTTACTGAAGCTTTCTTT	CASSPGTGGLTEAFF
TRBV28	TRBJ2-3	few	TRBD2	TGTGCCAGCAGTTTTACAGCGGGATACACAGATACGCAGTATTTT	CASSFTAGYTDTQYF
TRBV29-1	TRBJ2-1	few	TRBD2	TGCAGCGTTGCAGGGTTAGCGGGGTACAGCAATGAGCAGTTCTTC	CSVAGLAGYSNEQFF
TRBV7-2	TRBJ2-1	NA	TRBD2	TGTGCCAGCAGCTTCTCAGCGGGACTTGCGTACAATGAGCAGTTCTTC	CASSFSAGLAYNEQFF
TRBV6-5	TRBJ2-1	NA	NA	TGTGCCAGCAGGAATCGGTACAATGAGCAGTTCTTC	CASRNRYNEQFF
TRBV6-6	TRBJ2-3	NA	TRBD2	TGTGCCAGCAGTTACTCGGGACTAGCGTTGGGAGATACGCAGTATTTT	CASSYSGLALGDTQYF
TRBV6-1	TRBJ1-1	few	NA	TGTGCCAGCAGTGAACTGGACAGAGACCCGGTTTCGAACACTGAAGCTTTCTTT	CASSELDRDPVSNTEAFF
TRBV5-4	TRBJ1-1	NA	NA	TGTGCCAGCAGCCCTAGGTCGAACACTGAAGCTTTCTTT	CASSPRSNTEAFF
TRBV11-3	TRBJ2-5	NA	NA	TGTGCCAGCAGCTTTGGAGGAAGGGAACAAGAGACCCAGTACTTC	CASSFGGREQETQYF
TRBV4-1	TRBJ1-2	NA	NA	TGCGCCAGCAGCCATGCCCCCGAGACAGGATATTTTAGGATCGCTGGCTACACCTTC	CASSHAPETGYFRIAGYTF
TRBV6-5	TRBJ2-1	NA	TRBD1	TGTGCCAGCAGATTACCGGGACAGGGGGTCAATGAGCAGTTCTTC	CASRLPGQGVNEQFF
TRBV4-1	TRBJ2-1	NA	NA	TGCGCCAGCAGCCAACATCCTACCTGGGAGGGGGATGAGCAGTTCTTC	CASSQHPTWEGDEQFF
TRBV6-4	TRBJ2-1	NA	NA	TGTGCCAGCAGTGCGGGCTCCTACAATGAGCAGTTCTTC	CASSAGSYNEQFF
TRBV11-2	TRBJ2-3	NA	NA	TGTGCCAGCAGCTCGACTATCCGTGCGCAGTATTTT	CASSSTIRAQYF
TRBV25-1	TRBJ1-1	NA	TRBD1	TGTGCCAGCAGGGGACAGGGGGGAGATGAAGCTTTCTTT	CASRGQGGDEAFF
TRBV11-1	TRBJ2-1	NA	NA	TGTGCCAGCAGCTTCGACAGCAACAATGAGCAGTTCTTC	CASSFDSNNEQFF
TRBV7-6	TRBJ2-5	once	TRBD1	TGTGCCAGCAGCTCGGGGACAGTCCGGGAGACCCAGTACTTC	CASSSGTVRETQYF
TRBV4-1	TRBJ2-7	NA	NA	TGCGCCAGCAGCCAGGGACTTTACTCCTACGAGCAGTACTTC	CASSQGLYSYEQYF
TRBV10-3	TRBJ2-7	NA	NA	TGTGCCATCAGTGAGTCGATACTGCCCCCTTACGAGCAGTACTTC	CAISESILPPYEQYF
TRBV6-1	TRBJ2-7	NA	NA	TGTGCCAGCAGTGAGACTTGGAACGGGGCCTACGAGCAGTACTTC	CASSETWNGAYEQYF
TRBV28	TRBJ2-5	few	NA	TGTGCCAGCAGCCGAAACAGGGAGGAGACCCAGTACTTC	CASSRNREETQYF
TRBV10-3	TRBJ2-7	NA	TRBD2	TGTGCCATCAGTGAGTGTCGGGAGGGGTGCGAGCAGTACTTC	CAISECREGCEQYF
TRBV19	TRBJ2-7	few	NA	TGTGCCAGTAGTCCTCACCAAATAACTAGTCCCAACGAGCAGTACTTC	CASSPHQITSPNEQYF
TRBV15	TRBJ2-3	once	NA	TGTGCCACCGGGGTAGGGGGAGCAGCAGATACGCAGTATTTT	CATGVGGAADTQYF
TRBV11-2	TRBJ2-1	NA	TRBD2	TGTGCCAGCAGCTTAGGTTTAGCGGGAGTCCACAATGAGCAGTTCTTC	CASSLGLAGVHNEQFF
TRBV4-2	TRBJ2-1	NA	TRBD2	TGTGCCAGCAGCCAAGCCTTGTCCGGGACTAGGGCCTACAATGAGCAGTTCTTC	CASSQALSGTRAYNEQFF
TRBV29-1	TRBJ2-7	NA	TRBD2	TGCAGCGTTGAGAGTTGGGCGGGAGGGCCACAAATCTACGAGCAGTACTTC	CSVESWAGGPQIYEQYF
TRBV9	TRBJ2-7	NA	TRBD1	TGTGCCAGCGGCCCTCCTGAGGGGGCAGAACTGGACTACGAGCAGTACTTC	CASGPPEGAELDYEQYF
TRBV5-1	TRBJ2-7	once	NA	TGCGCCAGCAGCTTGGTATTCTCCGGGGTAGGGTACGAGCAGTACTTC	CASSLVFSGVGYEQYF
TRBV6-5	TRBJ1-1	NA	NA	TGTGCCAGCAGTTTCTCAGGGGTGGAAGCTTTCTTT	CASSFSGVEAFF
TRBV19	TRBJ2-2	NA	TRBD2	TGTGCCAGTAGCACTAGCGGGGTTAACACCGGGGAGCTGTTTTTT	CASSTSGVNTGELFF
TRBV6-1	TRBJ2-7	NA	TRBD2	TGTGCCAGCAGTGGACGATCCGGGACTAGCGCCCACGAGCAGTACTTC	CASSGRSGTSAHEQYF
TRBV9	TRBJ2-1	NA	TRBD2	TGTGCCACCCAGGGGACTAGCGGGCTACCCTACAATGAGCAGTTCTTC	CATQGTSGLPYNEQFF
TRBV5-1	TRBJ1-5	NA	TRBD1	TGCGCCAGCAGAGCCGGACAGGGAGGGACCAATCAGCCCCAGCATTTT	CASRAGQGGTNQPQHF
TRBV9	TRBJ2-6	NA	NA	TGTGCCAGCAGCCCCGGTCACTCTGGGGCCAACGTCCTGACTTTC	CASSPGHSGANVLTF
TRBV12-5	TRBJ2-7	NA	NA	TGTGCTAGTGGTTTGGTATCAGGGCTCTCCTACGAGCAGTACTTC	CASGLVSGLSYEQYF
TRBV4-1	TRBJ2-1	NA	NA	TGCGCCAGCAGCCAAGTAGGCGGGCCCCCTGGGAATGAGCAGTTCTTC	CASSQVGGPPGNEQFF
TRBV9	TRBJ2-1	NA	TRBD2	TGTGCCAGCAGGAGGACGGGAGGGCCCTACAATGAGCAGTTCTTC	CASRRTGGPYNEQFF
TRBV19	TRBJ1-1	NA	NA	TGTGCCAGTAGTAACGGGGGGTTGGCGGACACTGAAGCTTTCTTT	CASSNGGLADTEAFF
TRBV7-6	TRBJ1-1	NA	TRBD1	TGTGCCAGCAGCCATCCCGGGACAGAGAACACTGAAGCTTTCTTT	CASSHPGTENTEAFF
TRBV6-6	TRBJ2-7	NA	TRBD2	TGTGCCAGCAGGGGAGGGACCGCCTACGAGCAGTACTTC	CASRGGTAYEQYF
TRBV6-5	TRBJ2-3	few	TRBD2	TGTGCCAGCAGTCCACCGGGACTAGTAACAGATACGCAGTATTTT	CASSPPGLVTDTQYF
TRBV7-2	TRBJ2-7	NA	TRBD1	TGTGCCAGCAGCCCCCGGACAAAACAGGGGGCGGCCAGCTACGAGCAGTACTTC	CASSPRTKQGAASYEQYF
TRBV27	TRBJ2-2	NA	NA	TGTGCCAGCAGTTTCGCTCAGTTCACCGGGGAGCTGTTTTTT	CASSFAQFTGELFF
TRBV4-2	TRBJ2-5	few	TRBD2	TGTGCCAGCAGCCCAACTGGACTAGCGGGGAACGAAGAGACCCAGTACTTC	CASSPTGLAGNEETQYF
TRBV12-1	TRBJ2-1	NA	NA	TGTGCCAGCAGCTTATACCTGGCGCAGTTCTTC	CASSLYLAQFF
TRBV18	TRBJ2-6	NA	NA	TGTGCCGGAACAGGGTCTGGGGCCAACGTCCTGACTTTC	CAGTGSGANVLTF
TRBV7-2	TRBJ2-7	NA	TRBD2	TGTGCCAGCAGCTGGGGGGGGAGGGGCTCCTACGAGCAGTACTTC	CASSWGGRGSYEQYF
TRBV4-1	TRBJ2-5	NA	NA	TGCGCCAGCAGCCAAGGCAGGGTTCCGGAGACCCAGTACTTC	CASSQGRVPETQYF
TRBV28	TRBJ2-7	few	NA	TGTGCCAGCAGTTTAAGGGGATTTTCCTACGAGCAGTACTTC	CASSLRGFSYEQYF
TRBV30	TRBJ1-2	NA	NA	TGTGCCTGGAGTACGGGGGGCGCCTCTGGCTACACCTTC	CAWSTGGASGYTF
TRBV27	TRBJ2-1	NA	TRBD2	TGTGCCAGCCGAATAACTAGCGGGGGAGGATACAATGAGCAGTTCTTC	CASRITSGGGYNEQFF
TRBV30	TRBJ2-7	few	NA	TGTGCCTGGAGTGTATCCCAGGGCCCCTACGAGCAGTACTTC	CAWSVSQGPYEQYF
TRBV30	TRBJ1-1	NA	NA	TGTGCCTGGAGAACTCTGGGGGCGCACACTGAAGCTTTCTTT	CAWRTLGAHTEAFF